Listed below are T cell receptor beta chains from one sample, sequenced in a study of blood T cell repertoires in COVID-19. Generated by immunoSEQ multiplex PCR, the TCRdb table keeps only in-frame clones and is missing some. The repertoire consists of 130,000 to 150,000 clones, with around nine tenths occurring once and the leading ten covering roughly 4%. Sequenced material: peripheral blood. The receptors originated from a middle-aged woman with acute or convalescent COVID-19. The CDR3 runs from the conserved cysteine through the conserved F or W. Fields, in order: J gene, CDR3 length, D gene, V gene, clone size, CDR3 DNA, CDR3 protein. D genes are given only for firm matches. Rows may omit the clone size; those that give it use once, few, many or a size class.

TRBJ2-1,16,TRBD2,TRBV5-6,-,TGTGCCAGCAGCCCGGGTGGAGCGGGGTACTACAATGAGCAGTTCTTC,CASSPGGAGYYNEQFF
TRBJ1-5,18,-,TRBV3-1/TRBV3-2,-,TGTGCCAGCAGCCAAGATATAAATACAGGGCATGCCAATCAGCCCCAGCATTTT,CASSQDINTGHANQPQHF
TRBJ2-7,14,TRBD2,TRBV3-1/TRBV3-2,-,TGTGCCAGCAGCCAAGTTGGCGGGGGCTACGAGCAGTACTTC,CASSQVGGGYEQYF
TRBJ2-3,16,TRBD1,TRBV7-2,few,TGTGCCAGCAGCCGGACCGGGACAGGGGGTCCAGATACGCAGTATTTT,CASSRTGTGGPDTQYF
TRBJ1-4,14,-,TRBV25-1,-,TGTGCCAGCAGTGAATCAGGGGTAGTTGAAAAACTGTTTTTT,CASSESGVVEKLFF
TRBJ2-5,13,-,TRBV11-3,-,TGTGCCAGCAGCTTTCATCCGCAGGGGACCCAGTACTTC,CASSFHPQGTQYF
TRBJ2-4,16,TRBD2,TRBV3-1/TRBV3-2,-,TGTGCCAGCAGCCAAGGGCAGACTAGCGGGAGGGACATTCAGTACTTC,CASSQGQTSGRDIQYF
TRBJ1-2,11,-,TRBV20-1,-,TGCAGTGCTAGACCCCAGGGTGGCTACACCTTC,CSARPQGGYTF
TRBJ1-2,13,-,TRBV7-8,-,TGTGCCAGCAGCTTTGGCCTAGGCTATGGCTACACCTTC,CASSFGLGYGYTF
TRBJ2-7,13,-,TRBV6-1,-,TGTGCCAGCAGCCCGGGGGGCCCCTACGAGCAGTACTTC,CASSPGGPYEQYF
TRBJ1-2,14,-,TRBV12-5,-,TGTGCTAGTGCCACATCCGGGGGGTTAACCGGCTACACCTTC,CASATSGGLTGYTF
TRBJ1-4,14,-,TRBV5-8,-,TGTGCCAGCAGCTTGATGCAAGCCAATGAAAAACTGTTTTTT,CASSLMQANEKLFF
TRBJ1-5,13,-,TRBV12-3/TRBV12-4,-,TGTGCCAGCAGTTTTGGCAAGAATCAGCCCCAGCATTTT,CASSFGKNQPQHF
TRBJ2-7,14,TRBD1,TRBV5-5,-,TGTGCCAGCAGCTCCTGGGACAGCCCCTACGAGCAGTACTTC,CASSSWDSPYEQYF
TRBJ1-1,15,TRBD1,TRBV7-2,-,TGTGCCAGCAGCTTAATACAGGGGGTCAACACTGAAGCTTTCTTT,CASSLIQGVNTEAFF
TRBJ1-3,16,TRBD1,TRBV10-3,few,TGTGCCATCAGTGCGCTCACAGGGGGCGCGGGCAACACCATATATTTT,CAISALTGGAGNTIYF
TRBJ2-7,16,TRBD1,TRBV18,-,TGTGCCAGCTCACCACTAAGCCCAGGGGGCGCCTACGAGCAGTACTTC,CASSPLSPGGAYEQYF
TRBJ1-2,13,TRBD1,TRBV28,-,TGTGCCAGCAGCACACAGGGGGCCCCACTCTACACCTTC,CASSTQGAPLYTF
TRBJ1-5,15,-,TRBV6-2/TRBV6-3,-,TGTGCCAGCAGTTACTGGCAGGGAAGCAATCAGCCCCAGCATTTT,CASSYWQGSNQPQHF
TRBJ2-3,16,-,TRBV19,-,TGTGCCAGTACCGGGACCGGGGGAATTCTCTCAGATACGCAGTATTTT,CASTGTGGILSDTQYF
TRBJ2-2,16,TRBD1,TRBV7-6,-,TGTGCCAGCAGCCTAAGACAGGGGCCCTTCACCGGGGAGCTGTTTTTT,CASSLRQGPFTGELFF
TRBJ2-7,14,-,TRBV18,-,TGTGCCAGCTCACCTTCAAGGGGTACCTACGAGCAGTACTTC,CASSPSRGTYEQYF
TRBJ1-6,14,-,TRBV7-9,-,TGTGCCAGCAGCTCTACAGTGTATAATTCACCCCTCCACTTT,CASSSTVYNSPLHF
TRBJ2-1,15,TRBD2,TRBV5-1,-,TGCGCCAGCAGCTTTCTAGCGGGAGCCTACAATGAGCAGTTCTTC,CASSFLAGAYNEQFF
TRBJ1-2,14,TRBD1,TRBV9,-,TGTGCCAGCAGCGCCGGAGGGGGCAGCTATGGCTACACCTTC,CASSAGGGSYGYTF
TRBJ2-3,15,-,TRBV7-3,-,TGTGCCAGCAAGTTGGCGGGGGCGAACACAGATACGCAGTATTTT,CASKLAGANTDTQYF
TRBJ2-1,14,TRBD2,TRBV12-5,-,TGTGCTAGCGCCGGGACTAGCGTGTACAATGAGCAGTTCTTC,CASAGTSVYNEQFF
TRBJ2-5,16,TRBD2,TRBV5-1,-,TGCGCCAGCAGCACAGACCTAGCGGGGGGGCCGGAGACCCAGTACTTC,CASSTDLAGGPETQYF
TRBJ1-1,18,TRBD1,TRBV4-1,-,TGCGCCAGCAGTCTCCGTTACTTACAGGGGAGAGGGTCGACTGAAGCTTTCTTT,CASSLRYLQGRGSTEAFF
TRBJ1-4,16,TRBD1,TRBV7-9,-,TGTGCCAGCAGCACGCGGACAGGGGGGACTAATGAAAAACTGTTTTTT,CASSTRTGGTNEKLFF
TRBJ1-4,15,-,TRBV27,-,TGTGCCAGCAGTTCCCCAATGAGACTTGGTGAAAAACTGTTTTTT,CASSSPMRLGEKLFF
TRBJ1-4,14,TRBD1,TRBV5-6,-,TGTGCCAGCAGCCGGGGACAGGGAAATGAAAAACTGTTTTTT,CASSRGQGNEKLFF
TRBJ1-1,15,TRBD1,TRBV10-3,-,TGTGCCATCAGTCAGGACAGGGGAGGTGACACTGAAGCTTTCTTT,CAISQDRGGDTEAFF
TRBJ1-1,16,-,TRBV4-3,-,TGCGCCAGCAGCCGCCAACCGGGACTGATGAACACTGAAGCTTTCTTT,CASSRQPGLMNTEAFF
TRBJ2-7,16,-,TRBV12-1,-,TGTGCCAGCAGCTTCGGACTAGCGGGGAACCTCTACGAGCAGTACTTC,CASSFGLAGNLYEQYF
TRBJ2-3,15,-,TRBV5-1,-,TGCGCCAGCAGCCAGGACAGTACTAGCACAGATACGCAGTATTTT,CASSQDSTSTDTQYF
TRBJ1-2,15,TRBD1,TRBV18,-,TGTGCCAGCTCACCACCTACCGGGACAGGAAATCGCTACACCTTC,CASSPPTGTGNRYTF
TRBJ1-1,13,-,TRBV6-2/TRBV6-3,-,TGTGCCAGCAGTCGACCTCGGGACACTGAAGCTTTCTTT,CASSRPRDTEAFF
TRBJ1-2,16,TRBD1,TRBV6-6,many,TGTGCCAGCAGTTACCTGGGACAGGGCGAAGGCTATGGCTACACCTTC,CASSYLGQGEGYGYTF
TRBJ2-7,12,TRBD1,TRBV7-8,-,TGTGCTAGCAGCCTCCACAGGGGGGAGCAGTACTTC,CASSLHRGEQYF
TRBJ2-1,13,TRBD2,TRBV12-5,-,TGTGCTAGTGGTGGGACTACCAACAATGAGCAGTTCTTC,CASGGTTNNEQFF
TRBJ2-7,17,-,TRBV30,-,TGTGCCTGGAGGCGGCCAGTTGGAATGGGGCTAATATACGAGCAGTACTTC,CAWRRPVGMGLIYEQYF
TRBJ1-5,16,TRBD1,TRBV30,-,TGTGCCTGGAGTGTCGGCTCGACAGGGAATAATCAGCCCCAGCATTTT,CAWSVGSTGNNQPQHF
TRBJ2-7,14,-,TRBV4-3,-,TGCGCCAGCAGCCAATTACAGGAATCCTACGAGCAGTACTTC,CASSQLQESYEQYF
TRBJ2-7,12,-,TRBV30,-,TGTGCCTGGAGTGTACACAGGAACGAGCAGTACTTC,CAWSVHRNEQYF
TRBJ2-5,15,-,TRBV5-8,-,TGTGCCAGCAGCCCACCACGTCGTAGCCGGGAGACCCAGTACTTC,CASSPPRRSRETQYF
TRBJ2-7,13,-,TRBV3-1/TRBV3-2,-,TGTGCCAGCAGCCTGAGACTAGCCTACGAGCAGTACTTC,CASSLRLAYEQYF
TRBJ2-5,14,-,TRBV29-1,-,TGCAGCGGTGGCCCCCGGGTATATGGAGAGACCCAGTACTTC,CSGGPRVYGETQYF
TRBJ1-4,14,TRBD1,TRBV6-5,-,TGTGCCAGCAGTCCAGGGGGAGTAGGTGAAAAACTGTTTTTT,CASSPGGVGEKLFF
TRBJ2-5,15,-,TRBV7-2,-,TGTGCCAGCAGCTTAGGAGTACTAGACACGACGACCCAGTACTTC,CASSLGVLDTTTQYF
TRBJ2-1,15,TRBD2,TRBV2,-,TGTGCCAGCAGTTCCGGGACTAGGACTCTCAATGAGCAGTTCTTC,CASSSGTRTLNEQFF
TRBJ1-2,12,-,TRBV11-2,-,TGTGCCAGCAGCTTAGGGCAGTATGGCTACACCTTC,CASSLGQYGYTF
TRBJ1-2,14,-,TRBV5-8,few,TGTGCCAGCAGCTTAACAGGGTTAGTCCCTTTCTACACCTTC,CASSLTGLVPFYTF
TRBJ2-5,12,-,TRBV6-5,-,TGTGCCAGCAGTTACTCGACGGGTCCCCAGTACTTC,CASSYSTGPQYF
TRBJ2-3,12,-,TRBV7-2,-,TGTGCCAGCAGCTCCTACCCAGATACGCAGTATTTT,CASSSYPDTQYF
TRBJ2-5,14,TRBD1,TRBV29-1,-,TGCAGCGCAGACGGGACAGGGCGGGGGAAGACCCAGTACTTC,CSADGTGRGKTQYF
TRBJ2-1,11,TRBD1,TRBV15,-,TGTGCCACCAGCGGACAGGGGGAGCAGTTCTTC,CATSGQGEQFF
TRBJ1-1,11,TRBD1,TRBV12-3/TRBV12-4,-,TGTGCCAGCAAGGCAGGGGGTGAAGCTTTCTTT,CASKAGGEAFF
TRBJ1-6,16,-,TRBV2,-,TGTGCCAGCGGGGGGGGACGGTCCTCCTATAATTCACCCCTCCACTTT,CASGGGRSSYNSPLHF